The T cell receptor (beta chain) described here comes from a study of T cell responses to AZD1222 COVID-19 vaccine. The study's findings and limits: Dominant CD4 TCR responses targeted spike regions 160-218 and 743-854. Scientists sampled the repertoires only once the peak T cell response had passed. Of spike-specific TCRs, nearly half reportedly target regions left unmutated in variants.

V was pared by 3 bases and J by 5 bases, with 16 bases between. CDR1 MNHEY and CDR2 SVGAGI come from the germline V gene. The CDR3 runs 15 residues. As to this clone: Its antigen is unknown.

Libraries were prepared by immunoSEQ multiplex PCR; TCRdb keeps only in-frame clonotypes and omits some of them. Here the sample spans fewer than 150,000 clones, around 91% being singletons. The material was peripheral blood, obtained 28 days after the second AZD1222 dose. The V and J genes are TRBV6-5 and TRBJ2-5; D may be TRBD1 (6 bases). This clonotype originated in an adult who received the AZD1222 COVID-19 vaccine. The CDR3 protein is CASSYRVQGFETQYF. In DNA, the CDR3 is TGTGCCAGCAGTTATCGAGTACAGGGATTCGAGACCCAGTACTTC.